This T cell receptor (beta chain) appears in the sequencing data of a study of beta chain features in type 1 diabetes. The CDR3 covers 15 residues. With 6 bases clipped from V and 8 bases from J, the junction kept 10 bases outside the gene matches. The V gene's germline CDR1 is KGHSH and CDR2 LQKENI. Sequencing targeted expressed TCRB transcripts, as all isolated RNA had been reverse transcribed. Sequencing was performed with immunoSEQ multiplex PCR; in TCRdb, only in-frame clones are kept and a portion is missing. The sample records some 150,000 clones, 9.2% being singletons. This clone was seen a few times.

The material sequenced was central memory CD4+ T cells from blood. The chain has TRBV18 and TRBJ1-4; 9 nucleotides agree with TRBD1. The sequence was collected from a man younger than 35 in good health. The CDR3 DNA reads as TGTGCCAGCTCGAAACAGACAGGGGGGGAAGAAAAACTGTTTTTT. This sequence encodes CASSKQTGGEEKLFF.